These T cell receptor beta chains were read from a single sample in a study of blood T cell repertoires in COVID-19. Measured with immunoSEQ multiplex PCR; TCRdb has only the in-frame clones, and not every one. This table holds 230,000 or so clones, approximately 84% found once. Sequenced: PBMCs or T cells enriched from blood (not recorded which). The receptors originated from a woman aged 45-65 years who had been exposed to COVID-19. Each CDR3 is given with its conserved first and last residue. D genes are given only for firm matches. Clone size appears in some rows only: once, few, many, or a class for an expanded clone.

>TRBJ2-5|NA|TRBD2|TRBV6-5
TGTGCCAGCAGTTACATTAGCGGGGGGGCCAGGGAGACCCAGTACTTC
CASSYISGGARETQYF
>TRBJ2-3|many|TRBD1|TRBV18
TGTGCCAGCTCCCCCGACAGGGACCCCCTCGATACGCAGTATTTT
CASSPDRDPLDTQYF
>TRBJ2-5|NA|NA|TRBV3-1/TRBV3-2
TGTGCCACCTCTCGCCAAGAGACCCAGTACTTC
CATSRQETQYF
>TRBJ2-7|NA|NA|TRBV5-4
TGTGCCAGCAGCTACAGTGATTCCTACGAGCAGTACTTC
CASSYSDSYEQYF
>TRBJ2-7|NA|TRBD1|TRBV29-1
TGCAGCGTTGCAGCGGACAGGGGGCTGGAGCAGTACTTC
CSVAADRGLEQYF
>TRBJ1-4|NA|NA|TRBV11-3
TGTGCCAGCAGCTTATTCCGGCAGGGCCCTAATGAAAAACTGTTTTTT
CASSLFRQGPNEKLFF
>TRBJ1-4|NA|NA|TRBV2
TGTGCCAGCAGTGAAGGGGCTGGCCGAAATGAAAAACTGTTTTTT
CASSEGAGRNEKLFF
>TRBJ1-1|NA|NA|TRBV3-1/TRBV3-2
TGTGCCAGCAGCCAAGATGGGAGCGGGGGTGCTTTCTTT
CASSQDGSGGAFF
>TRBJ2-7|NA|TRBD2|TRBV6-5
TGTGCCAGCAGTTACCAACTAGCGGGGGGCGACAACGAGCAGTACTTC
CASSYQLAGGDNEQYF
>TRBJ2-1|few|TRBD2|TRBV11-2
TGTGCCAGCAGCAGTGCGGGGGGGCAAGGGAATGAGCAGTTCTTC
CASSSAGGQGNEQFF
>TRBJ1-1|NA|TRBD1|TRBV27
TGTGCCAGCAGATCGGGACAGGCCCCAAACACTGAAGCTTTCTTT
CASRSGQAPNTEAFF
>TRBJ2-2|NA|TRBD1|TRBV7-9
TGTGCCAGCAGCTTAGCGGCGGGGACAGGGACTATAAACACCGGGGAGCTGTTTTTT
CASSLAAGTGTINTGELFF
>TRBJ2-2|once|TRBD2|TRBV12-5
TGTGCTAGTGGTTCTGAGAGAGGAGCGGGGATCACCGGGGAGCTGTTTTTT
CASGSERGAGITGELFF
>TRBJ2-1|NA|NA|TRBV12-3/TRBV12-4
TGTGCCAGCAGTCGGACAGCTGAGCAGTTCTTC
CASSRTAEQFF
>TRBJ1-5|NA|NA|TRBV27
TGTGCCAGCAGCATGGGACTTGCGGGTCAGCCCCAGCATTTT
CASSMGLAGQPQHF
>TRBJ1-1|NA|TRBD1|TRBV5-4
TGTGCCAGCAGCTTGACAGGGGCGGCGAACACTGAAGCTTTCTTT
CASSLTGAANTEAFF
>TRBJ2-5|NA|TRBD1|TRBV5-4
TGTGCCAGCAGCTTGGGAGACAGGGTTCCCCCAGAGACCCAGTACTTC
CASSLGDRVPPETQYF
>TRBJ1-2|NA|TRBD1|TRBV18
TGTGCCAGCTCACCAGGGACAGGGGGAGTGGATGGCTACACCTTC
CASSPGTGGVDGYTF
>TRBJ2-3|NA|TRBD2|TRBV13
TGTGCCAGCAGTATAAAGCGGGGGGCCGCAGATACGCAGTATTTT
CASSIKRGAADTQYF
>TRBJ2-3|NA|TRBD1|TRBV5-4
TGTGCCAGCAGCCCAAACTTAGGACAGGGCGGCACAGATACGCAGTATTTT
CASSPNLGQGGTDTQYF
>TRBJ2-7|once|NA|TRBV7-8
TGTGCCAGCAGCCGAGAGGGGGGGGGCCTTCTCTACGAGCAGTACTTC
CASSREGGGLLYEQYF
>TRBJ2-2|NA|TRBD2|TRBV2
TGTGCCAGCAAATTCGGGGGGGCCTTAAACACCGGGGAGCTGTTTTTT
CASKFGGALNTGELFF
>TRBJ2-5|NA|TRBD2|TRBV4-2
TGTGCCAGCAGCCAGGGGAGCACTAGCGGGGGCTTTTCCCACTTC
CASSQGSTSGGFSHF
>TRBJ1-2|NA|NA|TRBV6-5
TGTGCCAGCGGGGGACAATTCTATGGCTACACCTTC
CASGGQFYGYTF
>TRBJ1-1|NA|TRBD1|TRBV6-5
TGTGCCGGAAAACGAACAGGGGTTTTCGACACTGAAGCTTTCTTT
CAGKRTGVFDTEAFF
>TRBJ2-1|NA|NA|TRBV21-1
TGTGCCAGCACCAGGGGGGTGCGGTACAATGAGCAGTTCTTC
CASTRGVRYNEQFF
>TRBJ1-6|NA|NA|TRBV27
TGTGCCAGCAGTTGGGACTCGAATTCACCCCTCCACTTT
CASSWDSNSPLHF
>TRBJ2-2|NA|TRBD1|TRBV19
TGTGCCAGTAGTGCGCGAGACAGGGGATACACCGGGGAGCTGTTTTTT
CASSARDRGYTGELFF
>TRBJ1-2|NA|NA|TRBV28
TGTGCCAGCAACGGGGAGGGTTATGGCTACACCTTC
CASNGEGYGYTF
>TRBJ1-2|NA|NA|TRBV3-1/TRBV3-2
TGTGCCAGCAGCCAAGATAAGGGGTCGGCTAACTATGGCTACACCTTC
CASSQDKGSANYGYTF
>TRBJ1-5|many|TRBD1|TRBV5-5
TGTGCCAGCAGTTTCCAGGGGGGTAGCAATCAGCCCCAGCATTTT
CASSFQGGSNQPQHF